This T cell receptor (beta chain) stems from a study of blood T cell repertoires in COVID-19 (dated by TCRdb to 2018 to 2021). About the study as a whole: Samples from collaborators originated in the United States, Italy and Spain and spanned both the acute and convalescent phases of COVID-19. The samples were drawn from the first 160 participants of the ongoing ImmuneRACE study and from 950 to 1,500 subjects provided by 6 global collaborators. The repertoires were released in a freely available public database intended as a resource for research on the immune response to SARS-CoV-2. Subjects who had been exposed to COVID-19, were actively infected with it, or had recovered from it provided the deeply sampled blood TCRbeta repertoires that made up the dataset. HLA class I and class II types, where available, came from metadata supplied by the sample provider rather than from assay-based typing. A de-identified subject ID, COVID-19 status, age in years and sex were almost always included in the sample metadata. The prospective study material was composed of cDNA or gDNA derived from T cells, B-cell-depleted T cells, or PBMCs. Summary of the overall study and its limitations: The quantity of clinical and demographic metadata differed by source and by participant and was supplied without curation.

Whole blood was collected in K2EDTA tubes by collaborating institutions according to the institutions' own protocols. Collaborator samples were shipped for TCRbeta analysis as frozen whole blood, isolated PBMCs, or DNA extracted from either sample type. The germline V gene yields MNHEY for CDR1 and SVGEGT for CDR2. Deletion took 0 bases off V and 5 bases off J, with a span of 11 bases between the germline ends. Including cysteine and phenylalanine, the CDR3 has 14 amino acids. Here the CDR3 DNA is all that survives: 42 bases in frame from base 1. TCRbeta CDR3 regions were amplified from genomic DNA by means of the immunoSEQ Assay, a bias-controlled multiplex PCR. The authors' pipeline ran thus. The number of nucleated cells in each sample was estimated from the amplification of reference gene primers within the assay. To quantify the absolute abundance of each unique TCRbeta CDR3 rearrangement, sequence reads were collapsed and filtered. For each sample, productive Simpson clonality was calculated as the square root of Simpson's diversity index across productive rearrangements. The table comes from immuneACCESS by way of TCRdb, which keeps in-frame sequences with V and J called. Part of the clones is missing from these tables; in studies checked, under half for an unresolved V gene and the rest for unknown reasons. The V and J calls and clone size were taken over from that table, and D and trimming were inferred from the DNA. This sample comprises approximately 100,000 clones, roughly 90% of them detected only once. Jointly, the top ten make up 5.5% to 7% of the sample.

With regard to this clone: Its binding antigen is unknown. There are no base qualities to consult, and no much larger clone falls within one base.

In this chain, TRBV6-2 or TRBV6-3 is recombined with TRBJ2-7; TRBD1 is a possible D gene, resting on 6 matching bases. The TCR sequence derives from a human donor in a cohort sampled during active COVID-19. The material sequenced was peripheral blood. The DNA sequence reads TGTGCCAGCAGTTACTCGAACAGGGTGGACGAGCAGTACTTC. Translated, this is CASSYSNRVDEQYF.